This T cell receptor beta chain came from a study of blood T cell repertoires in COVID-19. The V and J ends lost 5 bases and 0 bases respectively, with 13 bases between them. CDR3 length: 15 amino acids. Looked up from germline, CDR1 is MNHNS and CDR2 is SASEGT. The table came from immunoSEQ multiplex PCR; TCRdb's copy has only in-frame clones and leaves some out. The table includes 250,000 to 300,000 clones, less than 90% detected once. The origin of this receptor is a woman aged 25 to 39 with COVID-19, enrolled during active disease. The V gene is TRBV6-1, the J gene TRBJ1-2, with D possibly matching TRBD1 (6 bases). The sample consisted of peripheral blood. CDR3 amino acids: CASSSRDNANYGYTF. The CDR3 nucleotides are TGTGCCAGCAGTTCCAGGGACAACGCTAACTATGGCTACACCTTC.